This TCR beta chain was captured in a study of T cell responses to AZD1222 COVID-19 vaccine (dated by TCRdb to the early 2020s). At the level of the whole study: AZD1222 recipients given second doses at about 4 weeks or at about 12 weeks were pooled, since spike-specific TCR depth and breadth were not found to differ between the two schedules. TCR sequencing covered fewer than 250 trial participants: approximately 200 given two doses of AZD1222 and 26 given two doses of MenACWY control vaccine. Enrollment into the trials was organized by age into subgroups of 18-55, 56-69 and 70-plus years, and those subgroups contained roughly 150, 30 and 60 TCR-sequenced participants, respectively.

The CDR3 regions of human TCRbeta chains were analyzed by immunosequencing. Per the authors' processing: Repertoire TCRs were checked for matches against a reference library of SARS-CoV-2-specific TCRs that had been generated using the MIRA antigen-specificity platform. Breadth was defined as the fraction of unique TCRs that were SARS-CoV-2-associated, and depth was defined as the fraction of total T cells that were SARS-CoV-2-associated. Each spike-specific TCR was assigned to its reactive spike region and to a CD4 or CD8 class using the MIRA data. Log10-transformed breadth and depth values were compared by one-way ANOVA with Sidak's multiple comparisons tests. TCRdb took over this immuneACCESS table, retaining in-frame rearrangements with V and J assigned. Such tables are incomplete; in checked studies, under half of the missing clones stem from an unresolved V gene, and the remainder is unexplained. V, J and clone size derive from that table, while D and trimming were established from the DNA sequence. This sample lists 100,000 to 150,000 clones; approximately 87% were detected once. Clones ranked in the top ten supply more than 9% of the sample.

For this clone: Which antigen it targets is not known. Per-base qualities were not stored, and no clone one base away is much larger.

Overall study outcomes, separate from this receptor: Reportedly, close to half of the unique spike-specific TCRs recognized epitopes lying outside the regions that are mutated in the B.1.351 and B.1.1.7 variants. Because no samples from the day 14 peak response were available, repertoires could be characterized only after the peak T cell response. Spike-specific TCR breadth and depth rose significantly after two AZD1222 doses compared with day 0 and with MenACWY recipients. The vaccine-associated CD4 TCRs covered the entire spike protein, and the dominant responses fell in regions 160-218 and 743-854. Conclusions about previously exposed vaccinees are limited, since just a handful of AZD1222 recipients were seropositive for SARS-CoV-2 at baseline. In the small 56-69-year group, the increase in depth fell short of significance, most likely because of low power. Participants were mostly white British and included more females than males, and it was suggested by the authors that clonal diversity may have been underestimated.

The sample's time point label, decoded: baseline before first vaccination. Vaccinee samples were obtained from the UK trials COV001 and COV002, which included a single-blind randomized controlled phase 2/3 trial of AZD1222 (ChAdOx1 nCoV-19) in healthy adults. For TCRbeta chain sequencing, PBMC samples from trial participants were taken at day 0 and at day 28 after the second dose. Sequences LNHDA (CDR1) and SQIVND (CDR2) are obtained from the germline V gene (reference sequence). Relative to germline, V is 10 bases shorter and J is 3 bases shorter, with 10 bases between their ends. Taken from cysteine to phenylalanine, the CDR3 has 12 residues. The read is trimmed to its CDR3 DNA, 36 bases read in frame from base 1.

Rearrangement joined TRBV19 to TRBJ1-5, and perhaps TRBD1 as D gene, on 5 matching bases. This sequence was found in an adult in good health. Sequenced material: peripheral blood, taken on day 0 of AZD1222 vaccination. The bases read TGTGCCACCCGGGACTCCAATCAGCCCCAGCATTTT. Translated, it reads CATRDSNQPQHF.